Listed here are 4 T cell receptor beta chains from one sample, sequenced in a study of T cells in Graves' hyperthyroidism and ophthalmopathy. Researchers amplified the TCR beta CDR3 regions from RNA transcripts. The TCR CDR3 first-round RT-PCR relied on the HTBI primer set. TCRdb analysed the multiplex PCR reads with MiXCR anew, one entry per CDR3 protein. This repertoire shows some 530,000 distinct CDR3 sequences, about 20% found once; its top ten account for 45% to 50%. Sample: blood. The source of these receptors is a woman aged 70-85 years with Graves' ophthalmopathy.

This clonotype was detected ten times or more. The chain links TRBV2 to TRBJ2-3; D unclear. The CDR3 loop spans 15 amino acids. Germline CDR1 is SNHLY and CDR2 is FYNNEI. Trimming pared 1 base from V and 3 bases from J, leaving 11 bases between. The CDR3 nucleotides are TGTGCCAGCAGTGAAGGCCCGTTCCCAACAGATACGCAGTATTTT. Translation: CASSEGPFPTDTQYF.

This clonotype was found many times. The rearrangement uses TRBV20-1 and TRBJ1-5; 8 bases line up with TRBD1. Germline CDR1 is DFQATT and CDR2 is SNEGSKA (reference sequence). This CDR3 comprises 14 residues. Trimming at V came to 3 bases and at J to 7 bases, leaving 8 bases not matched to a gene. The CDR3 spells CSASRGQGGQPQHF. Here the CDR3 DNA reads TGCAGTGCTAGCCGAGGACAGGGTGGACAGCCCCAGCATTTT.

The CDR3 spells CASSYLGKDTEAFF. CDR3 DNA: TGTGCCAGCAGTTACCTAGGGAAGGACACTGAAGCTTTCTTT. The rearrangement uses TRBV6-5 and TRBJ1-1; D is ambiguous. Trimming took off 2 bases at V and 3 bases at J, with 10 bases between the two ends. CDR1 and CDR2 (germline): MNHEY, SVGAGI. The CDR3 covers 14 residues.

This clonotype was detected many times. This chain uses TRBV28 with TRBJ1-1; D is unresolved. Germline CDR1 is MDHEN and CDR2 is SYDVKM. Trimming pared 5 bases from V and 5 bases from J, leaving 18 bases between. The CDR3 has 15 residues. CDR3 in DNA: TGTGCCAGCAGTCCCCGGGGTGTTTCAAGGACTGAAGCTTTCTTT. Residues: CASSPRGVSRTEAFF.